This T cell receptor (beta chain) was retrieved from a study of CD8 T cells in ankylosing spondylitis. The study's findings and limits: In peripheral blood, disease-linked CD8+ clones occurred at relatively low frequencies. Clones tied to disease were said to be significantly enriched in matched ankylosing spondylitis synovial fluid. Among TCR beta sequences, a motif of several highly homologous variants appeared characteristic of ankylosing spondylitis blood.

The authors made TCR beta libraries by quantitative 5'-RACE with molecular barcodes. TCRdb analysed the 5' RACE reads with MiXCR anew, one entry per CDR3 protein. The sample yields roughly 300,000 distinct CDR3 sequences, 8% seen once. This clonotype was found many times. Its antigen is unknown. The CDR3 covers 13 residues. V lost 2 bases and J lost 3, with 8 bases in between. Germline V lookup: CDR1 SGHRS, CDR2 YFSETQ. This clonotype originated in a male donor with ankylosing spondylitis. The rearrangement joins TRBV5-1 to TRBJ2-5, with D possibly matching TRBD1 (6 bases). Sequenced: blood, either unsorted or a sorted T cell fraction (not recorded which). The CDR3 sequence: CASSLRTEETQYF. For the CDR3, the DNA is TGCGCCAGCAGCTTAAGGACAGAAGAGACCCAGTACTTC.